This is a list of T cell receptor beta chains from one sample in a study of blood T cell repertoires in COVID-19. Data came from immunoSEQ multiplex PCR; TCRdb stores just in-frame clones and leaves some out. Of fewer than 250,000 clones in the sample, about 86% are singletons; the top ten hold about 26%. The sequencing sample was made of PBMCs or T cells enriched from blood (not recorded which). These receptors were taken from a woman aged 35 to 49 in a cohort exposed to, infected with or recovered from COVID-19 (not recorded which). Both conserved end residues are part of each CDR3. Each record gives: clone size, V gene, J gene, D gene, CDR3 length, CDR3 DNA, CDR3 protein. The D gene is left open where the match is weak. Size tells how often a clone was seen (once, few, many) or the class of an expanded clone, and some rows leave it out.

>-|TRBV5-1|TRBJ2-2|TRBD1|15
TGCGCCAGCAGCCTCAGGACAGGAGCATACGGGGAGCTGTTTTTT
CASSLRTGAYGELFF
>-|TRBV4-2|TRBJ2-1|-|17
TGTGCCAGCAGCCCAAACATAGCGCGATTCTCCTACAATGAGCAGTTCTTC
CASSPNIARFSYNEQFF
>-|TRBV27|TRBJ2-7|-|14
TGTGCCAGCAGTTTTAAGGCGGGCGGTTACGAGCAGTACTTC
CASSFKAGGYEQYF
>-|TRBV21-1|TRBJ2-7|-|15
TGTGCCAGCAGTCAAACAGGGATGCGTGAGTACGAGCAGTACTTC
CASSQTGMREYEQYF
>-|TRBV5-4|TRBJ1-2|-|13
TGTGCCAGCAGCTTGGACAGAAACTATGGCTACACCTTC
CASSLDRNYGYTF
>-|TRBV24-1|TRBJ1-2|TRBD1|15
TGTGCCACCAGCGAAGCCGGGACAGGGAACTATGGCTACACCTTC
CATSEAGTGNYGYTF
>-|TRBV27|TRBJ1-5|TRBD1|13
TGTGCCAGCAGTGACAGGGTAGGCCAGCCCCAGCATTTT
CASSDRVGQPQHF
>-|TRBV2|TRBJ2-5|-|17
TGTGCCAGCAGTGACTTAGCCGGAAGCGGGCACCAAGAGACCCAGTACTTC
CASSDLAGSGHQETQYF
>-|TRBV15|TRBJ1-2|TRBD1|16
TGTGCCACCAGCAGAGAACCGGGACAGGGACTTTATGGCTACACCTTC
CATSREPGQGLYGYTF
>-|TRBV3-1/TRBV3-2|TRBJ1-1|TRBD1|14
TGTGCCAGCAGCCCGGGACAGGGCTTTACTGAAGCTTTCTTT
CASSPGQGFTEAFF
>once|TRBV11-2|TRBJ2-5|-|16
TGTGCCAGCAGCCTAAGAAACGCTCTCTCTGGAGAGACCCAGTACTTC
CASSLRNALSGETQYF
>-|TRBV7-9|TRBJ2-7|-|14
TGTGCCAGCAGCTTGTCAACAGGGTTCTACGAGCAGTACTTC
CASSLSTGFYEQYF
>few|TRBV7-9|TRBJ1-1|-|14
TGTGCCAGCAGCCCTACGGGAGCGAACACTGAAGCTTTCTTT
CASSPTGANTEAFF
>few|TRBV7-2|TRBJ2-1|-|15
TGTGCCAGCAGCTTAGAGGGGTTAGACTACAATGAGCAGTTCTTC
CASSLEGLDYNEQFF
>few|TRBV6-4|TRBJ1-3|TRBD1|16
TGTGCCAGCAGAGAAAGATGGGACAGGGGTCGAAACACCATATATTTT
CASRERWDRGRNTIYF
>once|TRBV5-1|TRBJ2-2|-|15
TGCGCCAGCAGCTTGGGGGGCCAAAACACCGGGGAGCTGTTTTTT
CASSLGGQNTGELFF
>-|TRBV19|TRBJ2-1|TRBD1|16
TGTGCCAGTAGCACAAGGACAGGGAGTAGCTACAATGAGCAGTTCTTC
CASSTRTGSSYNEQFF
>-|TRBV11-3|TRBJ2-7|-|14
TGTGCCAGCAGCCCCGTCAGGGTCGAGAGAGAGCAGTACTTC
CASSPVRVEREQYF
>-|TRBV28|TRBJ1-5|-|14
TGTGCCAGCAGTTTTCGGGGGTTGAGGCAGCCCCAGCATTTT
CASSFRGLRQPQHF
>once|TRBV28|TRBJ1-2|-|16
TGTGCCAGCAGCGATGGGTTCGGGGATCTTAACTATGGCTACACCTTC
CASSDGFGDLNYGYTF
>-|TRBV4-3|TRBJ1-4|-|13
TGCGCCAGCAGCCAAGTGAGGGATGAAAAACTGTTTTTT
CASSQVRDEKLFF
>-|TRBV3-1/TRBV3-2|TRBJ2-1|TRBD2|15
TGTGCCAGCAGCCACAGCGGGGGGGGATACAATGAGCAGTTCTTC
CASSHSGGGYNEQFF
>-|TRBV27|TRBJ2-5|-|15
TGTGCCAGCAGTTTATTTGGACTCACAGGGGAGACCCAGTACTTC
CASSLFGLTGETQYF
>-|TRBV29-1|TRBJ1-3|-|13
TGCAGCGTTGTGATGAGCTCTGGAAACACCATATATTTT
CSVVMSSGNTIYF
>once|TRBV10-3|TRBJ1-2|TRBD1|12
TGTGCCATCAGTAGTGGGACAGATGGCTACACCTTC
CAISSGTDGYTF
>few|TRBV27|TRBJ2-7|TRBD2|15
TGTGCCAGCAGTTCTCTAGCGGGAGGGACCTACGAGCAGTACTTC
CASSSLAGGTYEQYF
>-|TRBV5-1|TRBJ2-7|-|15
TGCGCCAGCAGCTTGGCCAGAGGAGGCACCTACGAGCAGTACTTC
CASSLARGGTYEQYF
>-|TRBV27|TRBJ2-3|TRBD2|16
TGTGCCAGCAACCCAGGGTGGGGACTAGCGGCAGATACGCAGTATTTT
CASNPGWGLAADTQYF
>-|TRBV19|TRBJ1-5|TRBD1|15
TGTGCCAGTAGTATAGAACAGGGGCGCAATCAGCCCCAGCATTTT
CASSIEQGRNQPQHF
>-|TRBV7-9|TRBJ2-7|-|14
TGTGCCAGCAGCTTAGCGACAGGCCCTTACGAGCAGTACTTC
CASSLATGPYEQYF
>-|TRBV27|TRBJ1-2|TRBD1|13
TGTGCCAGCAGTTTGGACAGGAGCTATGGCTACACCTTC
CASSLDRSYGYTF
>-|TRBV7-9|TRBJ1-2|-|16
TGTGCCAGCAGCTTTAGGGGTCTTGGGGGGAGAGATGGCTACACCTTC
CASSFRGLGGRDGYTF
>once|TRBV27|TRBJ2-7|TRBD2|15
TGTGCCAGCCACCGACTAGCGGGAGATGTTTACGAGCAGTACTTC
CASHRLAGDVYEQYF
>-|TRBV7-8|TRBJ2-1|TRBD2|15
TGTGCCAGCAGCTCATGGACTAGCGGGAGGAATGAGCAGTTCTTC
CASSSWTSGRNEQFF
>-|TRBV27|TRBJ2-7|TRBD1|16
TGTGCCAGCAGTTTATCTCGAGGGACAGTCTCCTACGAGCAGTACTTC
CASSLSRGTVSYEQYF
>-|TRBV5-8|TRBJ1-1|TRBD1|15
TGTGCCAGCAGCCTTCCAGGGGGCGCGGATACTGAAGCTTTCTTT
CASSLPGGADTEAFF
>-|TRBV19|TRBJ1-1|-|14
TGTGCCAGTAGTATAGATGTCAGGGGAGCTGAAGCTTTCTTT
CASSIDVRGAEAFF
>-|TRBV6-5|TRBJ1-1|-|15
TGTGCCAGCAGTTACGGAGGGTATAAGAACACTGAAGCTTTCTTT
CASSYGGYKNTEAFF
>-|TRBV7-6|TRBJ1-5|-|13
TGTGCCAGCAGCTCGAGTAGCAATCAGCCCCAGCATTTT
CASSSSSNQPQHF
>-|TRBV7-9|TRBJ1-6|-|17
TGTGCCAGCAGCACCGGGGACGGAGGGTACTATAATTCACCCCTCCACTTT
CASSTGDGGYYNSPLHF
>-|TRBV10-3|TRBJ1-5|-|13
TGTGCCATCAGTGATTATGAGAATCAGCCCCAGCATTTT
CAISDYENQPQHF
>-|TRBV25-1|TRBJ1-6|-|14
TGTGCCAGCACGAGGCGGAACTCGGTTTCACCCCTCCACTTT
CASTRRNSVSPLHF
>-|TRBV11-2|TRBJ1-1|TRBD1|18
TGTGCCAGCAGCTCTAATTTCCGGGACAGGGGAATGAACACTGAAGCTTTCTTT
CASSSNFRDRGMNTEAFF
>-|TRBV14|TRBJ2-3|-|15
TGTGCCAGCAGCCTCCGGCGGCAAAGCACAGATACGCAGTATTTT
CASSLRRQSTDTQYF
>-|TRBV2|TRBJ1-4|-|17
TGTGCCAGCAGTTACCTGGGACAATTAGCAACTAATGAAAAACTGTTTTTT
CASSYLGQLATNEKLFF
>-|TRBV2|TRBJ2-5|-|10
TGTGCCAGCAGCCAGGAGACCCAGTACTTC
CASSQETQYF